Following are 2 T cell receptor beta chains from one sample sequenced in a study of shared clonotypes between healthy human individuals. Assay used: immunoSEQ multiplex PCR; TCRdb lists only in-frame clones, some missing. The sample shows fewer than 600,000 clones, 70% to 80% of them seen only once. The sample was PBMCs. Receptors originate from a woman aged 40 to 50 in good health. Some clones in this sample may be carry-over from other donors' samples.

This clone was observed once. Distinct nucleotide sequences in the sample also encode this CDR3. The chain links TRBV20-1 to TRBJ2-7; D is unclear. The length of the CDR3 is 11 residues. Trimming took 3 bases from V and 2 from J, leaving 5 bases between them. Germline V CDR1 and CDR2: DFQATT, SNEGSKA (reference sequence). The CDR3 DNA follows: TGCAGTGCTAGGAGGACCTACGAGCAGTACTTC. Translation: CSARRTYEQYF.

The chain couples TRBV2 to TRBJ2-5, with D perhaps being TRBD1 or TRBD2 (6 bases each). The germline V and J ends were trimmed by 7 bases and 5 bases, with 14 bases remaining between them. The germline V gene has CDR1 SNHLY and CDR2 FYNNEI. The CDR3 is 13 amino acids. As DNA, the CDR3 is TGTGCCAGCATAGGAGGGGGTAGCGAGACCCAGTACTTC. Amino acids: CASIGGGSETQYF.